These 25 T cell receptor beta chains originate from one sample sequenced in a study of cytomegalovirus exposure and HLA in healthy donors. PCR involved 60 Vbeta and 13 Jbeta primers. Profiled with immunoSEQ multiplex PCR; TCRdb holds only in-frame clones, not every one. Of 140,000 or so clones in the sample, around 90% were seen once. Sequencing was performed on PBMCs. These receptor sequences come from a woman aged 40-49 years in good health and CMV-seronegative.

The chain joins TRBV27 to TRBJ1-2, with 8 bases lining up with TRBD1. Losses at the gene ends were 5 bases for V and 8 bases for J; bases not matched to a gene: 19. This CDR3 comprises 17 residues. The V gene's germline CDR1 is MNHEY and CDR2 SMNVEV (reference sequence). CDR3 sequence reads: CASSPNRPGQGQWGYTF. CDR3 coding DNA: TGTGCCAGCAGTCCGAACCGACCTGGACAGGGACAATGGGGCTACACCTTC.

This chain uses TRBV7-8 with TRBJ1-2, with TRBD1 matching 7 bases. Looked up from germline, CDR1 is SGHVS and CDR2 is FQNEAQ. The ends lost 4 bases at V and 0 bases at J; junction bases unmatched: 8. CDR3 size: 16 residues. The CDR3 DNA sequence: TGTGCCAGCAGCTCCCTATACAGGGGAGCTAACTATGGCTACACCTTC. It codes for CASSSLYRGANYGYTF.

Here the CDR3 reads CASSLDRETQYF. For the CDR3, the DNA is TGTGCCAGCAGCTTAGATCGGGAGACCCAGTACTTC. The J gene is TRBJ2-5, the V gene TRBV11-2; D is undetermined. Deletions cut 0 bases from V and 5 bases from J, with 4 bases between. Per the germline V gene, CDR1 is SGHAT and CDR2 is FQNNGV. The CDR3 is 12 amino acids. The whole variable domain, filled in from reference TRBV11-2 and TRBJ2-5, reads EAGVAQSPRYKIIEKRQSVAFWCNPISGHATLYWYQQILGQGPKLLIQFQNNGVVDDSQLPKDRFSAERLKGVDSTLKIQPAKLEDSAVYLCASSLDRETQYFGPGTRLLVL.

The chain links TRBV9 to TRBJ2-1; 9 bases align to TRBD2. The germline CDR1 and CDR2 sequences are SGDLS and YYNGEE. Trimming cost V 2 bases and J 4 bases; bases outside gene matches: 4. The CDR3 length is 15 residues. The CDR3 DNA reads TGTGCCAGCAGCGTGGGACTAGCTCAATACAATGAGCAGTTCTTC. Its translation is CASSVGLAQYNEQFF.

The chain links TRBV5-1 to TRBJ2-3, with no clear D. Germline CDR1 SGHRS, CDR2 YFSETQ. Trimming took 0 bases from V and 1 from J, leaving 6 bases between them. CDR3 length: 14 amino acids. In DNA form, the CDR3 reads TGCGCCAGCAGCTTGGAACAGCGCACAGATACGCAGTATTTT. As protein: CASSLEQRTDTQYF. The entire variable domain, with the rest obtained from reference TRBV5-1 and TRBJ2-3, is as follows: KAGVTQTPRYLIKTRGQQVTLSCSPISGHRSVSWYQQTPGQGLQFLFEYFSETQRNKGNFPGRFSGRQFSNSRSEMNVSTLELGDSALYLCASSLEQRTDTQYFGPGTRLTVL.

The chain combines TRBV4-1 with TRBJ2-2; D not certain. Per germline, CDR1 MGHRA and CDR2 YSYEKL. Trimming pared 4 bases from V and 0 bases from J, leaving 9 bases between. The CDR3 sequence is 15 residues long. The CDR3 DNA is TGCGCCAGCAGCCGGAGCTTTTCGAACACCGGGGAGCTGTTTTTT. Protein sequence: CASSRSFSNTGELFF.

The V call is TRBV6-5, the J call TRBJ1-1; 9 bases line up with TRBD1. Germline V CDR1 and CDR2: MNHEY, SVGAGI. The CDR3 has 14 amino acids. V shed 10 bases and J 4 bases; nucleotides not matched to a gene: 10. The CDR3 reads CATSGTGWGTEAFF. In nucleotides, the CDR3 is TGTGCCACCTCCGGGACAGGGTGGGGCACTGAAGCTTTCTTT.

Written as DNA, the CDR3 is TGTGCCAGCAGCTCTACCAGGGGCCAAAACATTCAGTACTTC. Encoded protein: CASSSTRGQNIQYF. V is TRBV7-9 and J is TRBJ2-4; D perhaps matches TRBD1 (6 bases). Trimming cost V 4 bases and J 5 bases, with 12 bases left between them. The germline V gene has CDR1 SEHNR and CDR2 FQNEAQ (reference sequence). The CDR3 contains 14 residues.

The V and J genes are TRBV6-5 and TRBJ2-7, with D possibly TRBD2 on 5 matching bases. This CDR3 has 14 residues. From germline, CDR1 is MNHEY and CDR2 SVGAGI. V lost 2 bases to trimming and J lost 7 bases, with 15 bases between them. The CDR3 nucleotides read TGTGCCAGCAGTTACGGGTGGGGAGTAGGTGAGCAGTACTTC. The encoded protein is CASSYGWGVGEQYF.

The chain carries TRBV30 and TRBJ1-1; weak D call: TRBD1 (5 bases). Between the trimmed V and J ends, which lost 4 bases and 5 bases, there was a span of 20 bases. The CDR3 runs to 15 residues. The germline gives CDR1 GTSNPN, CDR2 SVGIG (reference sequence). This chain's CDR3 is CAWTAPPGSGTEAFF. CDR3 DNA: TGTGCCTGGACCGCCCCGCCAGGGTCGGGTACTGAAGCTTTCTTT.

J is TRBJ2-7 and V is TRBV5-4; 8 positions match TRBD2. There are 15 residues in the CDR3. Unmatched junction bases numbered 4, after V lost 1 base and J lost 1 base. The germline V gene has CDR1 SGHNT and CDR2 YYREEE (reference sequence). In nucleotides, the CDR3 is TGTGCCAGCAGCTTGTCTAGCGGGCCATCCTACGAGCAGTACTTC. Translating gives CASSLSSGPSYEQYF.

The chain employs TRBV4-1 and TRBJ1-1; 8 nucleotides line up with TRBD1. The germline V gene encodes CDR1 MGHRA and CDR2 YSYEKL. Germline trimming cut 4 bases from V and 0 bases from J; bases unmatched to any gene: 7. The CDR3 is made up of 16 amino acids. The DNA of the CDR3 is TGCGCCAGCAGCCTAAATGGACAGGGAATGAACACTGAAGCTTTCTTT. This gives the protein CASSLNGQGMNTEAFF.

The chain combines TRBV5-1 with TRBJ2-5; possibly TRBD2 for D (5 bases). Germline V CDR1 and CDR2: SGHRS, YFSETQ. Deletions cut 4 bases from V and 5 bases from J, with 15 bases between. This CDR3 region has 14 residues. For the CDR3, the DNA is TGCGCCAGCAGCGCCGCACGGGAACGGGAGACCCAGTACTTC. Its translation: CASSAARERETQYF.

The chain joins TRBV6-5 to TRBJ2-7; TRBD1 is a possible D gene (5 bases). This CDR3 spans 13 amino acids. The V end was cut by 1 base, the J end by 3 bases, with 7 bases between. The germline CDR1 and CDR2 sequences are MNHEY and SVGAGI. The DNA of the CDR3 is TGTGCCAGCAGTTACTTCACAGGCTACGAGCAGTACTTC. Amino acids: CASSYFTGYEQYF.

J is TRBJ2-1 and V is TRBV29-1; D unresolved. CDR1 is SQVTM and CDR2 is ANQGSEA in the germline V gene. Trimming left V 3 bases short and J 10 bases short, with 16 bases between. The length of the CDR3 is 13 residues. CDR3 bases: TGCAGCGTTGATAAGGTTCTAGATGGGGAGCAGTTCTTC. The encoded protein is CSVDKVLDGEQFF.

The chain combines TRBV7-2 with TRBJ2-5; D possibly corresponds to TRBD2 (5 bases). Germline CDR1 SGHTA, CDR2 FQGNSA. Trimming pared 5 bases from V and 3 bases from J, leaving 13 bases between. The length of the CDR3 is 14 residues. The chain's CDR3 is CASSNHLEEETQYF. For the CDR3, the DNA is TGTGCCAGCAGCAACCACTTGGAGGAAGAGACCCAGTACTTC.

With respect to this clone: One junction end disagrees with the germline gene, perhaps due to a read error. The chain recombines TRBV5-1 with TRBJ1-3, with TRBD1 matching over 7 bases. The germline V gene encodes CDR1 SGHRS and CDR2 YFSETQ. The CDR3 spans 13 residues. CDR3 loop: CASSLAGEDRRLF. The CDR3 DNA follows: TGCGCCAGCAGCTTGGCCGGCGAGGACAGGCGGTTATTT.

The rearrangement uses TRBV5-6 and TRBJ1-5; 9 nucleotides align to TRBD1. The CDR3 contains 14 residues. The J segment lost 7 bases and the V segment lost 4 bases, leaving 6 bases of the junction unmatched. Germline V gives CDR1 SGHDT, CDR2 YYEEEE. The CDR3 is CASSPGTGPQPQHF. Here the CDR3 DNA reads TGTGCCAGCAGCCCCGGGACAGGGCCCCAGCCCCAGCATTTT.

The chain carries TRBV7-9 and TRBJ2-3; D not certain. Between the trimmed V and J ends, which lost 5 bases and 8 bases, there was a span of 11 bases. CDR3 length equals 12 residues. CDR1 is SEHNR and CDR2 is FQNEAQ in the germline V gene (reference sequence). In DNA, the CDR3 is TGTGCCAGCAGCCGGGTCGAAGGTACGCAGTATTTT. This gives the protein CASSRVEGTQYF.

J is TRBJ2-2 and V is TRBV6-1; possibly TRBD2 for D (6 bases). V shed 8 bases and J shed 5 bases, with 18 bases lying between them. This CDR3 is built from 15 residues. Germline values: CDR1 MNHNS, CDR2 SASEGT. CDR3 in amino acids: CASGVRTTPTGELFF. CDR3 nucleotide sequence: TGTGCCAGCGGGGTAAGGACTACTCCGACCGGGGAGCTGTTTTTT.

The chain couples TRBV5-6 to TRBJ2-1; D is possibly TRBD1 (6 bases). Trimming pared 2 bases from V and 0 bases from J, leaving 12 bases between. The CDR3 is made up of 16 amino acids. Germline assignment: CDR1 SGHDT and CDR2 YYEEEE. The CDR3 DNA follows: TGTGCCAGCAGCTTAGATACAGGGAGCTCCTACAATGAGCAGTTCTTC. Its protein product is CASSLDTGSSYNEQFF.

V and J are TRBV5-1 and TRBJ2-5; TRBD2 matches at 9 bases. The CDR3 loop spans 18 amino acids. Germline values: CDR1 SGHRS, CDR2 YFSETQ. V shed 0 bases, J shed 1 base, and the junction held 10 bases outside the gene matches. The DNA for the CDR3 is TGCGCCAGCAGCTTGGGTTACGCGGGAGGGCCGATCCAAGAGACCCAGTACTTC. Translating gives CASSLGYAGGPIQETQYF.

This sequence joins TRBV28 and TRBJ2-3, with 12 bases fitting TRBD2. The CDR3 loop spans 13 amino acids. V was pared by 8 bases and J by 5 bases, with 2 bases of the junction left unmatched. Germline lookup yields CDR1 MDHEN and CDR2 SYDVKM. Here the CDR3 reads CASETSGRDTQYF. CDR3 nucleotide sequence: TGTGCCAGCGAGACTAGCGGGAGAGATACGCAGTATTTT.

V and J are TRBV5-6 and TRBJ2-1, with TRBD1 matching over 7 bases. CDR3 size: 14 residues. The V and J ends lost 0 bases and 6 bases, in that order; junction bases with no gene match: 3. Germline assignment: CDR1 SGHDT and CDR2 YYEEEE. The CDR3 spells CASSLVGTVNEQFF. CDR3 coding DNA: TGTGCCAGCAGCTTGGTGGGGACAGTCAATGAGCAGTTCTTC.

The chain employs TRBV5-4 and TRBJ1-4; D gene unclear. The V gene lost 4 bases and the J gene lost 1 base, with 11 bases spanning the gap. The CDR3 covers 15 residues. In germline, CDR1 is SGHNT, CDR2 YYREEE (reference sequence). The CDR3 coding sequence is TGTGCCAGCAGCCGTAAGGAGGGAACTAATGAAAAACTGTTTTTT. Protein: CASSRKEGTNEKLFF.